This TCR beta chain was sequenced in a study of blood T cell repertoires in COVID-19. Study summary: The cDNA or gDNA used as material had been derived from T cells, B-cell-depleted T cells, or PBMCs.

Authors' analysis steps: Estimates of nucleated cell counts were drawn from the amplification of reference gene primers. Repertoires were generated with immunoSEQ multiplex PCR, while TCRdb's copy carries only in-frame clones and drops some. V, J and clone size were drawn from that table, and D and trimming were deduced from the DNA. The sample has about 86,000 clones; approximately 86% are singletons. Germline V lookup: CDR1 MNHEY, CDR2 SVGAGI. CDR3 length: 13 residues. V lost 10 bases and J 7 bases, leaving 20 bases between the germline ends. The sequence was collected from a man between 45 and 60 years old with acute or convalescent COVID-19. The sequencing sample was made of peripheral blood. The chain links TRBV6-5 to TRBJ2-7; weak D call: TRBD1 (5 bases). The CDR3 bases are TGTGCCACCCGAAGGAACAGGTACACGGAGCAGTACTTC. Translation gives CATRRNRYTEQYF.